One sample yielded the 24 T cell receptor beta chains listed below, sequenced in a study of CDR3 diversity in severe acne. TCRdb processed the PCR reads anew with MiXCR; each CDR3 protein has one entry. The sample consists of approximately 90,000 distinct CDR3 sequences, about 52% of them appearing once. The sample was blood. The receptors were sampled from a male donor in good health, serving as a control.

The chain combines TRBV20-1 with TRBJ2-1; TRBD2 aligns across 10 bases. The CDR3 contains 17 residues. With V trimmed by 3 bases and J by 7 bases, 15 bases remained unmatched. Per the germline V gene, CDR1 is DFQATT and CDR2 is SNEGSKA (reference sequence). The CDR3 nucleotides read TGCAGTGCTAGTCCATTTACTAGCGGGGAGGGGTATAATGAGCAGTTCTTC. Translating it yields CSASPFTSGEGYNEQFF.

The chain links TRBV15 to TRBJ2-7; 12 bases map to TRBD1. CDR3 size: 19 residues. The germline V gene has CDR1 LNHNV and CDR2 YYDKDF (reference sequence). V shed 3 bases, J shed 5 bases, and the junction held 17 bases outside the gene matches. In DNA form, the CDR3 reads TGTGCCACCAGCAGGGGACGGGAGGGACAGGGGGCGCCTAGGGACGAGCAGTACTTC. It translates to CATSRGREGQGAPRDEQYF.

The count of this clonotype is one. Since no conserved phenylalanine or tryptophan closes the CDR3, a read error is the likely cause. V is TRBV20-1 and J is TRBJ2-7, with TRBD2 as a possible D gene (5 bases). Looked up from germline, CDR1 is DFQATT and CDR2 is SNEGSKA (reference sequence). This CDR3 is 15 amino acids long. In DNA, the CDR3 is TGCAGTGCTAGGACGAATTCGGGAAGGAGGCACGAACAGTACCTC. Translation gives CSARTNSGRRHEQYL.

The chain uses TRBV9 and TRBJ1-5; no clear D. CDR1 and CDR2 (germline): SGDLS, YYNGEE. CDR3 length equals 13 residues. V gave up 5 bases and J gave up 10 bases, with 16 bases separating them. The CDR3 sequence: CASRAHDGYPQHF. DNA for the CDR3: TGTGCCAGCAGAGCCCACGATGGGTATCCCCAGCATTTT.

The rearrangement joins TRBV7-9 to TRBJ2-5; 13 positions agree with TRBD2. V lost 1 base and J lost 0; bases outside the gene matches: 8. Germline V gene sequence: CDR1 SEHNR, CDR2 FQNEAQ (reference sequence). This CDR3 has 19 amino acids. The CDR3 is CASSLGGLAGNLYQETQYF. The CDR3 DNA sequence: TGTGCCAGCAGCTTAGGGGGACTAGCGGGGAACCTGTACCAAGAGACCCAGTACTTC.

The chain employs TRBV9 and TRBJ2-5; 9 bases are shared with TRBD2. Germline V gene sequence: CDR1 SGDLS, CDR2 YYNGEE. The V and J ends lost 2 bases and 2 bases, in that order; junction bases with no gene match: 7. CDR3 length equals 16 residues. CDR3 in DNA: TGTGCCAGCAGCGTGACTAGCGGAAGTTATCAAGAGACCCAGTACTTC. Translated: CASSVTSGSYQETQYF.

Notes on this clonotype: Because it lacks the conserved phenylalanine or tryptophan at the end, this CDR3 is likely a read error. The gene calls are TRBV29-1 and TRBJ2-2, with 8 bases matching TRBD2. This CDR3 is 14 amino acids long. V shed 7 bases and J 4 bases; nucleotides not matched to a gene: 8. Per germline, CDR1 SQVTM and CDR2 ANQGSEA. CDR3 amino acids: CSARLAGLTGELFL. The CDR3 DNA reads TGCAGCGCCCGATTAGCGGGGCTCACCGGGGAGCTGTTTCTT.

In its sample, this clonotype is medium-sized. The chain is built from TRBV29-1 and TRBJ1-1; 8 nucleotides line up with TRBD1. Germline V gene sequence: CDR1 SQVTM, CDR2 ANQGSEA. This CDR3 comprises 13 residues. Germline trimming cut 6 bases from V and 4 bases from J; bases unmatched to any gene: 7. CDR3 DNA sequence: TGCAGCGTCACGGGACAGGAGGGCACTGAAGCTTTCTTT. Its protein is CSVTGQEGTEAFF.

The chain couples TRBV9 to TRBJ1-1; no reliable D call. The CDR3 runs to 11 residues. Deletions cut 3 bases from V and 6 bases from J, with 6 bases between. CDR1 and CDR2 (germline): SGDLS, YYNGEE. CDR3 protein: CASSGWAEAFF. CDR3 nucleotide sequence: TGTGCCAGCAGCGGTTGGGCTGAAGCTTTCTTT. Variable domain in full (rest from reference TRBV9 and TRBJ1-1): DSGVTQTPKHLITATGQRVTLRCSPRSGDLSVYWYQQSLDQGLQFLIQYYNGEERAKGNILERFSAQQFPDLHSELNLSSLELGDSALYFCASSGWAEAFFGQGTRLTVV.

This clonotype was counted only a few times. This chain uses TRBV15 with TRBJ1-4, with D unclear. Germline V CDR1 and CDR2: LNHNV, YYDKDF (reference sequence). This CDR3 is 12 amino acids long. V was clipped by 0 bases and J by 10 bases, with 6 bases between them. The CDR3 bases are TGTGCCACCAGCAGAGATCTGGGAAAACTGTTTTTT. Its protein product is CATSRDLGKLFF.

The chain employs TRBV2 and TRBJ1-3; the D is unclear. Looked up from germline, CDR1 is SNHLY and CDR2 is FYNNEI. V lost 7 bases to trimming and J lost 4 bases, with 14 bases between them. The CDR3 length is 14 residues. The CDR3 DNA reads as TGTGCCAGCACTTTCCAGGTTGGGGGAAACACCATATATTTT. This encodes CASTFQVGGNTIYF.

V and J are TRBV30 and TRBJ1-6; TRBD1 matches 9 bases. Germline values: CDR1 GTSNPN, CDR2 SVGIG (reference sequence). Unmatched junction bases numbered 15, after V lost 5 bases and J lost 1 base. The length of the CDR3 is 19 residues. The CDR3 sequence: CAWVPLRPGQGSYNSPLHF. The CDR3 bases are TGTGCCTGGGTACCCCTCCGACCGGGACAGGGTTCCTATAATTCACCCCTCCACTTT.

This clonotype was detected only a few times. CDR3 bases: TGTGCCAGCAGCTTAGTACGGGGAACCGGGGAGCTGTTTTTT. Protein: CASSLVRGTGELFF. The gene calls are TRBV7-6 and TRBJ2-2; a weak D match, TRBD2 (5 bases). Trimming cost V 1 base and J 5 bases, with 8 bases left between them. The CDR3 sequence is 14 residues long. Germline loops: CDR1 SGHVS, CDR2 FNYEAQ. The full variable domain, completed using reference TRBV7-6 and TRBJ2-2, is GAGVSQSPRYKVTKRGQDVALRCDPISGHVSLYWYRQALGQGPEFLTYFNYEAQQDKSGLPNDRFSAERPEGSISTLTIQRTEQRDSAMYRCASSLVRGTGELFFGEGSRLTVL.

The table lists this clonotype with a few counts. The CDR3 sequence is CASSIGGGYTF. CDR3 nucleotides: TGTGCCAGTAGTATAGGTGGAGGCTACACCTTC. J is TRBJ1-2 and V is TRBV19; D ambiguous. From germline, CDR1 is LNHDA and CDR2 SQIVND (reference sequence). Between the trimmed V and J ends, which lost 1 base and 8 bases, there was a span of 5 bases. CDR3 length: 11 residues.

The chain uses TRBV29-1 and TRBJ1-1, with 8 bases identical to TRBD1. The germline gives CDR1 SQVTM, CDR2 ANQGSEA. This CDR3 region has 18 residues. Losses at the gene ends were 7 bases for V and 0 bases for J; bases not matched to a gene: 19. The CDR3 loop is CSARPRTGRKGMNTEAFF. The CDR3 DNA reads as TGCAGCGCTAGACCCCGGACAGGGAGAAAGGGAATGAACACTGAAGCTTTCTTT.

The chain couples TRBV5-8 to TRBJ2-7; D is unresolved. This CDR3 spans 13 amino acids. Germline V lookup: CDR1 SGHTS, CDR2 YDEGEE. Trimming removed 3 bases from V and 1 base from J, with 8 bases in between. DNA for the CDR3: TGTGCCAGCAGCTCGGTGTCGTCCTACGAGCAGTACTTC. It encodes CASSSVSSYEQYF.

The gene calls are TRBV20-1 and TRBJ2-1; TRBD2 matches at 11 bases. J lost 6 bases, V lost 2 bases, and 0 bases had no gene match. CDR3 length: 13 amino acids. Germline assignment: CDR1 DFQATT and CDR2 SNEGSKA (reference sequence). The CDR3 loop is CSARTSGSNEQFF. DNA for the CDR3: TGCAGTGCTAGAACTAGCGGGAGCAATGAGCAGTTCTTC.

V is TRBV20-1 and J is TRBJ2-5, with a weak D call TRBD1 (5 bases). This CDR3 spans 14 amino acids. The V end was cut by 6 bases, the J end by 5 bases, with 19 bases between. Per the germline V gene, CDR1 is DFQATT and CDR2 is SNEGSKA (reference sequence). CDR3 region: CSASSAQGGETQYF. The DNA for the CDR3 is TGCAGTGCCAGCAGTGCCCAGGGTGGGGAGACCCAGTACTTC.

This clonotype was detected a few times. In nucleotides, the CDR3 is TGTGCCAGCACCCAAGATCCCGGACAGGGAGTACATGGCTACACCTTC. Amino acids: CASTQDPGQGVHGYTF. The V gene is TRBV11-2, the J gene TRBJ1-2, with 8 bases matching TRBD1. V was pared by 7 bases and J by 6 bases, with 16 bases of the junction left unmatched. The germline CDR1 and CDR2 sequences are SGHAT and FQNNGV. CDR3 length: 16 amino acids. Based on the CDR3 plus reference TRBV11-2 and TRBJ1-2, the full variable domain is EAGVAQSPRYKIIEKRQSVAFWCNPISGHATLYWYQQILGQGPKLLIQFQNNGVVDDSQLPKDRFSAERLKGVDSTLKIQPAKLEDSAVYLCASTQDPGQGVHGYTFGSGTRLTVV.

This chain joins TRBV2 and TRBJ2-3; D uncertain. Looked up from germline, CDR1 is SNHLY and CDR2 is FYNNEI. The CDR3 runs to 14 residues. Between the trimmed V and J ends, which lost 11 bases and 1 base, there was a span of 16 bases. Written as DNA, the CDR3 is TGTGCCGGAAACCAGGACGGTGGCACAGATACGCAGTATTTT. It is translated as CAGNQDGGTDTQYF. Full variable domain (missing parts from reference TRBV2 and TRBJ2-3): EPEVTQTPSHQVTQMGQEVILRCVPISNHLYFYWYRQILGQKVEFLVSFYNNEISEKSEIFDDQFSVERPDGSNFTLKIRSTKLEDSAMYFCAGNQDGGTDTQYFGPGTRLTVL.

The chain links TRBV20-1 to TRBJ1-2, with 8 bases fitting TRBD1. The CDR3 is 14 residues long. The V gene end was trimmed by 4 bases and the J gene end by 6 bases; junction bases not matched to a gene: 10. From germline, CDR1 is DFQATT and CDR2 SNEGSKA (reference sequence). CDR3 loop: CSAIPGGGWDGYTF. Here the CDR3 DNA reads TGCAGTGCTATCCCAGGGGGCGGGTGGGATGGCTACACCTTC.

This clonotype was seen many times. The rearrangement uses TRBV6-4 and TRBJ2-7, with 11 bases matching TRBD2. CDR1 is MRHNA and CDR2 is SNTAGT in the germline V gene. The CDR3 is made up of 14 amino acids. V dropped 6 bases and J dropped 1; count of bases not matched to a gene: 2. CDR3 loop: CASSPSGRSYEQYF. The DNA for the CDR3 is TGTGCCAGCAGCCCTAGCGGGAGGTCCTACGAGCAGTACTTC.

The gene calls are TRBV6-5 and TRBJ1-6, with 8 bases matching TRBD1. This CDR3 is 15 amino acids long. With 2 bases clipped from V and 10 bases from J, the junction kept 7 bases outside the gene matches. Looked up from germline, CDR1 is MNHEY and CDR2 is SVGAGI. In DNA, the CDR3 is TGTGCCAGCAGTTACGGGGACAGGAGTTGGTCACCCCTCCACTTT. It encodes CASSYGDRSWSPLHF.

The count of this clonotype is one. This sequence joins TRBV20-1 and TRBJ2-1, with 12 bases matching TRBD2. V trimming: 2 bases; J trimming: 0 bases; junction bases outside the gene matches: 14. Germline V gene data show CDR1 as DFQATT and CDR2 as SNEGSKA (reference sequence). The CDR3 is 20 residues long. The CDR3 loop is CSARIPWTSGAFSSYNEQFF. Here the CDR3 DNA reads TGCAGTGCTAGAATCCCTTGGACTAGCGGGGCCTTCAGCTCCTACAATGAGCAGTTCTTC.